This entry lists 4 T cell receptor beta chains sequenced from one sample in a study of T-cell reconstitution after alpha-beta-depleted transplantation in children. Preparation of the TCRbeta library was carried out with unique molecular identifiers. TCRdb ran MiXCR on the PCR reads and lists one entry per CDR3 protein. The data hold about 22,000 distinct CDR3 sequences, with about a tenth observed a single time. The sequencing here drew on PBMCs from the stem cell graft donor, taken from the stem cell graft. The receptors were gathered from a human donor who donated a stem cell graft to a child with chronic granulomatous disease.

A few counts support this clonotype. V gene TRBV29-1 combines with J gene TRBJ1-1; D may be TRBD1 (6 bases). The ends were cut back, 7 bases at V and 4 bases at J, with 19 bases in the middle. Germline CDR1 is SQVTM and CDR2 is ANQGSEA. There are 14 residues in the CDR3. CDR3 nucleotide sequence: TGCAGCGCGATCGCGGGCAGGGGAGGCACTGAAGCTTTCTTT. Its protein product is CSAIAGRGGTEAFF.

This clonotype was counted many times. This sequence joins TRBV20-1 and TRBJ2-7; no reliable D call. Trimming removed 3 bases from V and 7 bases from J, with 7 bases in between. Germline loops: CDR1 DFQATT, CDR2 SNEGSKA (reference sequence). CDR3 length: 10 residues. The CDR3 coding sequence is TGCAGTGCTAGTGAGGCTGAGCAGTACTTC. Residues: CSASEAEQYF.

In this sample, this clonotype turned up many times. V usage is TRBV27 and J usage is TRBJ2-5; 7 bases are a match to TRBD1. The junction had 0 bases not matched to a gene; V was cut back by 5 bases and J by 3 bases. The germline V gene encodes CDR1 MNHEY and CDR2 SMNVEV (reference sequence). The CDR3 is 12 amino acids. CDR3 nucleotides: TGTGCCAGCAGTACAGGGGAAGAGACCCAGTACTTC. It encodes CASSTGEETQYF.

At least ten counts were recorded for this clonotype. The rearrangement uses TRBV5-1 and TRBJ2-7; D may be TRBD1 (5 bases). The V end lost 0 bases, the J end lost 2 bases, and 18 bases lay between the germline ends. CDR1 and CDR2 from the germline V gene are SGHRS and YFSETQ. The CDR3 loop spans 17 amino acids. The CDR3 DNA is TGCGCCAGCAGCTTGGCCCTACTGACAGTACCCCCCTACGAGCAGTACTTC. Its protein is CASSLALLTVPPYEQYF.